These 20 T cell receptor beta chains were all obtained from the same sample, sequenced in a study of neurological immune-mediated disorders. TCRdb used MiXCR to reprocess the 5' RACE reads, holding one entry per CDR3 protein. The sample gives more than 50,000 distinct CDR3 sequences, 3% to 4% of which show up once; approximately 7% is in the top ten. Specimen: PBMCs. The receptors here all came from a woman aged 60-75 years with multiple sclerosis.

The sample holds many counts of this clonotype. This chain uses TRBV12-3 or TRBV12-4 with TRBJ1-1, with no clear D. Trimming took 5 bases from V and 4 from J, leaving 14 bases between them. The CDR3 runs to 14 residues. For the CDR3, the DNA is TGTGCCAGCAGTCCTTTTCCAGGACGCACTGAAGCTTTCTTT. Translation: CASSPFPGRTEAFF.

This clonotype was detected many times. This rearrangement joins TRBV19 to TRBJ2-7; a weak D match, TRBD1 (6 bases). The ends were cut back, 8 bases at V and 4 bases at J, with 15 bases in the middle. Per the germline V gene, CDR1 is LNHDA and CDR2 is SQIVND (reference sequence). The CDR3 loop spans 13 amino acids. The CDR3 sequence: CASRPGHLYEQYF. CDR3 DNA: TGTGCCAGTCGTCCGGGACACCTATACGAGCAGTACTTC.

This clonotype was recorded many times. The chain employs TRBV21-1 and TRBJ2-7; TRBD1 was called by the table and not checked on the DNA. TRBV21-1 is a known pseudogene. This CDR3 contains 17 residues. CDR3 coding DNA: TGTGCCAGCAATTCGCGGCAGGGGTCGCTTTACTCCTACGAGCAGTACTTC. It encodes CASNSRQGSLYSYEQYF.

This clonotype was detected ten times or more. This chain joins TRBV25-1 and TRBJ2-5; D gene ambiguous. The CDR3 covers 13 residues. Per the germline V gene, CDR1 is MGHDK and CDR2 is SYGVNS. V was clipped by 11 bases and J by 1 base, with 14 bases between them. The CDR3 spells CASSPGFQETQYF. CDR3 DNA: TGTGCCTCGAGCCCGGGTTTCCAAGAGACCCAGTACTTC.

This clonotype came up many times. This rearrangement joins TRBV5-1 to TRBJ1-2; D remains ambiguous. With 4 bases removed from V and 2 bases from J, the gap between germline ends came to 12 bases. Germline V gene lookup returns CDR1 SGHRS and CDR2 YFSETQ. This CDR3 has 14 residues. The CDR3 DNA reads TGCGCCAGCAGCGAACAGCCTGCCAACTATGGCTACACCTTC. The encoded protein is CASSEQPANYGYTF. Together with reference TRBV5-1 and TRBJ1-2, the CDR3 gives the full variable domain: KAGVTQTPRYLIKTRGQQVTLSCSPISGHRSVSWYQQTPGQGLQFLFEYFSETQRNKGNFPGRFSGRQFSNSRSEMNVSTLELGDSALYLCASSEQPANYGYTFGSGTRLTVV.

This clonotype occurred many times. This rearrangement joins TRBV5-5 to TRBJ1-4; D unclear. The CDR3 is 14 amino acids. V lost 4 bases, J lost 10 bases, and 17 bases lay in between. The V gene's germline CDR1 is SGHKS and CDR2 YYEKEE (reference sequence). In DNA, the CDR3 is TGTGCCAGCAGCCTCCATGGGGTTGGGCGAAAACTGTTTTTT. Its protein product is CASSLHGVGRKLFF. Drawing the rest from reference TRBV5-5 and TRBJ1-4, the complete variable domain is DAGVTQSPTHLIKTRGQQVTLRCSPISGHKSVSWYQQVLGQGPQFIFQYYEKEERGRGNFPDRFSARQFPNYSSELNVNALLLGDSALYLCASSLHGVGRKLFFGSGTQLSVL.

In its sample, this clonotype was seen many times. The genes are TRBV3-1 and TRBJ1-2, with D perhaps matching TRBD1 (5 bases). Germline values: CDR1 LGHDT, CDR2 YNNKEL (reference sequence). The CDR3 spans 16 residues. V lost 1 base to trimming and J lost 7 bases, with 19 bases between them. CDR3 bases: TGTGCCAGCAGCCAAGGAAATCAGGGAGAGTGGCGTGGCTACACCTTC. The encoded protein is CASSQGNQGEWRGYTF.

The rearrangement uses TRBV11-3 and TRBJ2-1, with unresolved D. V lost 5 bases, J lost 1 base, and 6 bases lay in between. This CDR3 region has 13 residues. The germline gives CDR1 SGHNT, CDR2 YENEEA. The CDR3 DNA is TGTGCCAGCAGCGTGCGATCCTACAATGAGCAGTTCTTC. Translating gives CASSVRSYNEQFF.

This clonotype was found many times. V is TRBV20-1 and J is TRBJ1-2; D not certain. This CDR3 has 14 amino acids. Germline CDR1 DFQATT, CDR2 SNEGSKA (reference sequence). V was trimmed by 0 bases and J by 0 bases, leaving 8 bases between them. This chain's CDR3 is CSARDVRANYGYTF. In DNA form, the CDR3 reads TGCAGTGCTAGAGATGTCCGTGCTAACTATGGCTACACCTTC.

The sample holds many counts of this clonotype. The gene calls are TRBV5-6 and TRBJ2-3; the D gene is possibly TRBD1 (7 bases). Trimming removed 1 base from V and 2 bases from J, with 14 bases in between. The CDR3 covers 16 residues. CDR1 and CDR2 from the germline V gene are SGHDT and YYEEEE. The CDR3 region has the DNA TGTGCCAGCAGCTTGCACCAGGGGGGTACCACAGATACGCAGTATTTT. As protein: CASSLHQGGTTDTQYF.

This clonotype turned up a few times. A much larger clone differs by one base, so this may be a read error. The DNA of the CDR3 is TGCAGTGCTAGTTTATGGGAGGACAGGAACTTCTTAACGGGGGCCAACGTCCTGACTTTC. As protein: CSASLWEDRNFLTGANVLTF. V usage is TRBV20-1 and J usage is TRBJ2-6, with D tentatively TRBD1 (7 bases). The germline gives CDR1 DFQATT, CDR2 SNEGSKA (reference sequence). The CDR3 covers 20 residues. Trimming removed 3 bases at V and 4 bases at J, with 28 bases between.

This clonotype appeared many times. The V call is TRBV20-1, the J call TRBJ2-7; 12 bases align to TRBD2. The CDR3 covers 17 residues. J lost 5 bases, V lost 3 bases, and 14 bases had no gene match. CDR1 is DFQATT, CDR2 SNEGSKA, per germline (reference sequence). The DNA of the CDR3 is TGCAGTGCTAGGGGGCTAGCGGGAGGGCCAAGCTACGACGAGCAGTACTTC. As protein: CSARGLAGGPSYDEQYF.

In its sample, this clonotype was seen many times. V is TRBV12-3 or TRBV12-4 and J is TRBJ2-3; possibly TRBD2 for D (5 bases). V was clipped by 1 base and J by 8 bases, with 10 bases between them. This CDR3 has 13 amino acids. The DNA for the CDR3 is TGTGCCAGCAGTTTAGTAGGACTCGTTACGCAGTATTTT. The encoded protein is CASSLVGLVTQYF.

This clonotype was seen ten or more times. The V and J genes are TRBV5-1 and TRBJ1-4; D call uncertain. Per the germline V gene, CDR1 is SGHRS and CDR2 is YFSETQ. V lost 1 base to trimming and J lost 8 bases, with 12 bases between them. This CDR3 has 14 residues. The CDR3 nucleotides read TGCGCCAGCAGCTTGCGGCGCCCGGAGGAAAAACTGTTTTTT. Translation gives CASSLRRPEEKLFF.

In its sample, this clonotype was seen many times. This chain joins TRBV10-3 and TRBJ2-5; no clear D gene. Trimming removed 3 bases at V and 5 bases at J, with 10 bases between. CDR1 ENHRY and CDR2 SYGVKD come from the germline V gene. This CDR3 contains 13 residues. The CDR3 here is CAISESGGETQYF. DNA of the CDR3: TGTGCCATCAGTGAATCAGGCGGTGAGACCCAGTACTTC.

This clonotype was seen many times. This chain joins TRBV7-2 and TRBJ2-7; possible D gene TRBD2, 5 bases. Trimming cost V 3 bases and J 4 bases, with 16 bases left between them. This CDR3 comprises 15 residues. Germline V gives CDR1 SGHTA, CDR2 FQGNSA. The CDR3 here is CASSFSPGNTYEQYF. The CDR3 nucleotides read TGTGCCAGCAGCTTTTCGCCGGGGAACACATACGAGCAGTACTTC.

This clonotype was picked up many times. Given the absence of the conserved phenylalanine or tryptophan at the CDR3 end, a read error is likely. The chain employs TRBV28 and TRBJ2-1, with D perhaps matching TRBD1 or TRBD2 (5 bases each). Germline V gene sequence: CDR1 MDHEN, CDR2 SYDVKM. The V end lost 2 bases, the J end lost 10 bases, and 18 bases lay between the germline ends. This CDR3 has 15 residues. The CDR3, as DNA: TGTGCCAGCAGTTTAGGACGGGACCCCGTACAGGAGCAGTTCAAC. Translation: CASSLGRDPVQEQFN.

The chain joins TRBV11-3 to TRBJ2-3; no definite D call. V was trimmed by 2 bases and J by 2 bases, leaving 5 bases between them. Germline assignment: CDR1 SGHNT and CDR2 YENEEA. There are 13 residues in the CDR3. For the CDR3, the DNA is TGTGCCAGCAGCTTAAGTAACACAGATACGCAGTATTTT. Encoded protein: CASSLSNTDTQYF.

This clonotype was found many times. The chain links TRBV10-3 to TRBJ1-1; 7 bases are a match to TRBD1. This CDR3 region has 14 residues. Losses at the gene ends were 6 bases for V and 1 base for J; bases not matched to a gene: 5. Germline loops: CDR1 ENHRY, CDR2 SYGVKD. The CDR3 nucleotides are TGTGCCATCAGGAAGGACAGGACGAACACTGAAGCTTTCTTT. This codes for CAIRKDRTNTEAFF.

In its sample, this clonotype was seen many times. The chain links TRBV4-1 to TRBJ1-6, with D possibly matching TRBD1 (5 bases). With 6 bases removed from V and 9 bases from J, the gap between germline ends came to 12 bases. Germline CDR1 MGHRA, CDR2 YSYEKL. The CDR3 loop spans 13 amino acids. CDR3 loop: CASRSQGISPLHF. The DNA of the CDR3 is TGCGCCAGCAGGTCCCAGGGAATTTCACCCCTCCACTTT.